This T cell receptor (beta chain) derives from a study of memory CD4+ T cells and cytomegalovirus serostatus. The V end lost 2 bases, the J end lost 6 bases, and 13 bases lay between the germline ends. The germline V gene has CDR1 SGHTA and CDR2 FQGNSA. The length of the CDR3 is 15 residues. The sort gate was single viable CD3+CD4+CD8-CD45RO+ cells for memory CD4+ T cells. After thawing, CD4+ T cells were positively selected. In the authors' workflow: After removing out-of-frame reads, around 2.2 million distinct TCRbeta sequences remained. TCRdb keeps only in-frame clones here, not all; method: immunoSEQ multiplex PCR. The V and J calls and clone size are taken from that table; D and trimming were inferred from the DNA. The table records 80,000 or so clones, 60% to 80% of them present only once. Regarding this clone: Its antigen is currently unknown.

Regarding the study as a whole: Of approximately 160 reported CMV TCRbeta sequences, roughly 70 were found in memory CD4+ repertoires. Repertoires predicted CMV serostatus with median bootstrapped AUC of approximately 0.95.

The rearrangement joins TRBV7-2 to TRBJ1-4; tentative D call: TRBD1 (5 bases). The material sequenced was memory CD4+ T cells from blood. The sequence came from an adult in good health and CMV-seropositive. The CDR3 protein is CASSLQGLIDEKLFF. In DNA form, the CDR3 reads TGTGCCAGCAGCTTACAGGGACTGATAGATGAAAAACTGTTTTTT.